Presented here are 32 T cell receptor beta chains from one specimen sequenced in a study of blood T cell repertoires in COVID-19. Clones were read by immunoSEQ multiplex PCR, and TCRdb kept only the in-frame ones, dropping some. The data show under 200,000 clones, 75% to 90% seen once. The specimen was peripheral blood. The receptors were gathered from an elderly woman with active or convalescent COVID-19.

The chain has TRBV18 and TRBJ1-2; D is perhaps TRBD1 (6 bases). Germline loops: CDR1 KGHSH, CDR2 LQKENI. The CDR3 covers 15 residues. With 6 bases removed from V and 3 bases from J, the gap between germline ends came to 17 bases. CDR3 loop: CASSPGTTADYGYTF. DNA for the CDR3: TGTGCCAGCTCCCCCGGGACAACAGCGGACTATGGCTACACCTTC.

J is TRBJ2-1 and V is TRBV10-3, with TRBD2 identical over 8 bases. Per germline, CDR1 ENHRY and CDR2 SYGVKD. The CDR3 totals 15 residues. The V segment lost 7 bases and the J segment 7 bases; nucleotides outside the gene matches: 12. The chain's CDR3 is CAIKSGGLVGNEQFF. The CDR3 coding sequence is TGTGCCATCAAGAGCGGGGGCCTGGTGGGGAATGAGCAGTTCTTC.

The count of this clone is one. V is TRBV4-1 and J is TRBJ1-1, with TRBD1 as a possible D gene (5 bases). Germline CDR1 is MGHRA and CDR2 is YSYEKL. This CDR3 has 12 amino acids. V shed 3 bases and J shed 7 bases, with 9 bases lying between them. The CDR3 coding sequence is TGCGCCAGCAGCCACGGGAGGGGTGAAGCTTTCTTT. Translated: CASSHGRGEAFF.

The rearrangement joins TRBV5-4 to TRBJ1-1, with a weak D call TRBD1 (5 bases). CDR3 length: 14 amino acids. V gave up 4 bases and J gave up 0 bases, with 10 bases separating them. Germline lookup yields CDR1 SGHNT and CDR2 YYREEE (reference sequence). CDR3 coding DNA: TGTGCCAGCAGCCCATCAGGGATGAACACTGAAGCTTTCTTT. It is translated as CASSPSGMNTEAFF.

V is TRBV19 and J is TRBJ1-4, with 7 bases aligning to TRBD1. V lost 1 base and J lost 0; bases outside the gene matches: 2. Looked up from germline, CDR1 is LNHDA and CDR2 is SQIVND (reference sequence). This CDR3 is 16 amino acids long. CDR3 protein: CASSIGQGPTNEKLFF. In nucleotides, the CDR3 is TGTGCCAGTAGTATAGGACAGGGTCCAACTAATGAAAAACTGTTTTTT.

The table lists this clone with a few counts. The rearrangement uses TRBV6-2 or TRBV6-3 and TRBJ1-2; D is perhaps TRBD1 (6 bases). This CDR3 has 12 amino acids. Trimming pared 6 bases from V and 5 bases from J, leaving 10 bases between. The germline CDR1 and CDR2 sequences are MNHEY and SVGEGT. As DNA, the CDR3 is TGTGCCAGCAGCGGGACAACATATGGCTACACCTTC. Encoded protein: CASSGTTYGYTF.

The chain uses TRBV7-2 and TRBJ1-5; possible D gene TRBD1, 5 bases. V lost 5 bases and J lost 7, with 15 bases in between. Germline V gives CDR1 SGHTA, CDR2 FQGNSA. CDR3 size: 14 residues. The DNA of the CDR3 is TGTGCCAGCAGCGGGGGGGGGACGAAGCAGCCCCAGCATTTT. Translating gives CASSGGGTKQPQHF.

In its sample, this clone was seen a few times. This rearrangement joins TRBV7-9 to TRBJ1-1; no firm D call. Trimming removed 1 base from V and 4 bases from J, with 10 bases in between. This CDR3 comprises 14 residues. Germline assignment: CDR1 SEHNR and CDR2 FQNEAQ (reference sequence). The CDR3 DNA follows: TGTGCCAGCAGCTTAGGTTTCGGGAGCACTGAAGCTTTCTTT. It codes for CASSLGFGSTEAFF.

The chain links TRBV9 to TRBJ1-1; 10 bases agree with TRBD1. The CDR3 has 15 amino acids. The germline V gene has CDR1 SGDLS and CDR2 YYNGEE. V trimming: 3 bases; J trimming: 2 bases; junction bases outside the gene matches: 4. The CDR3 sequence is CASSEGTGVNTEAFF. CDR3 sequence (DNA): TGTGCCAGCAGCGAGGGGACAGGGGTCAACACTGAAGCTTTCTTT.

The rearrangement uses TRBV12-5 and TRBJ1-5; the D is unclear. V was cut by 2 bases and J by 1 base, with 12 bases left in between. This CDR3 contains 16 residues. Germline lookup yields CDR1 LGHNT and CDR2 FRNRAP. CDR3 amino acids: CASGLLYGQSNQPQHF. Here the CDR3 DNA reads TGTGCTAGTGGTTTGCTATATGGGCAGAGCAATCAGCCCCAGCATTTT.

The V and J genes are TRBV20-1 and TRBJ2-1; D is uncertain. Looked up from germline, CDR1 is DFQATT and CDR2 is SNEGSKA (reference sequence). V gave up 6 bases and J gave up 0 bases, with 18 bases separating them. CDR3 length equals 16 residues. As DNA, the CDR3 is TGCAGTGCCAGTTCAGTCCAGGCAAGCTCCTACAATGAGCAGTTCTTC. Translated, it gives CSASSVQASSYNEQFF.

This chain joins TRBV11-3 and TRBJ2-5, with 7 positions matching TRBD2. Germline V lookup: CDR1 SGHNT, CDR2 YENEEA. The CDR3 has 14 residues. Trimming at V came to 4 bases and at J to 5 bases, leaving 7 bases not matched to a gene. The CDR3 loop reads CASSSPGGSETQYF. CDR3 DNA sequence: TGTGCCAGCAGCTCCCCCGGGGGGAGCGAGACCCAGTACTTC.

This sequence joins TRBV6-5 and TRBJ1-2, with a tentative D call TRBD1 (5 bases). CDR3 size: 13 residues. The germline V gene has CDR1 MNHEY and CDR2 SVGAGI. Trimming pared 8 bases from V and 4 bases from J, leaving 14 bases between. CDR3 loop: CASPAGGGYGYTF. CDR3 in DNA: TGTGCCAGCCCCGCCGGGGGGGGCTATGGCTACACCTTC.

The J gene is TRBJ1-6, the V gene TRBV30, with 8 bases that match TRBD1. Trimming at V came to 6 bases and at J to 7 bases, leaving 5 bases not matched to a gene. Germline-derived CDR1 and CDR2 are GTSNPN and SVGIG (reference sequence). The CDR3 consists of 13 residues. CDR3 sequence reads: CACTGQGNSPLHF. The CDR3, as DNA: TGTGCCTGTACCGGACAGGGAAATTCACCCCTCCACTTT.

The CDR3 is CASRGRSYEQYF. CDR3 nucleotides: TGTGCCAGCAGGGGGCGGTCCTACGAGCAGTACTTC. The chain employs TRBV12-3 or TRBV12-4 and TRBJ2-7, with D perhaps TRBD1 (5 bases). This CDR3 has 12 amino acids. V was clipped by 6 bases and J by 1 base, with 7 bases between them.

This chain joins TRBV3-1 (or the pseudogene TRBV3-2) and TRBJ2-3; 10 nucleotides line up with TRBD2. The trim removed 6 bases at V and 5 bases at J, leaving 8 bases unmatched. CDR1 LGHDT and CDR2 YNNKEL come from the germline V gene (reference sequence). The CDR3 covers 15 residues. The CDR3 region is CASSLLAGLGDTQYF. The CDR3 DNA reads as TGTGCCAGCAGTTTACTAGCGGGGTTGGGAGATACGCAGTATTTT.

This clone was detected only a few times. The rearrangement joins TRBV11-3 to TRBJ1-2; D might be TRBD1 (6 bases). The CDR3 runs to 15 residues. The germline V gene has CDR1 SGHNT and CDR2 YENEEA. Trimming left V 5 bases short and J 7 bases short, with 20 bases between. Written as DNA, the CDR3 is TGTGCCAGCAGCCACACCCCCGACAGGTACTCTGGCTACACCTTC. Translating gives CASSHTPDRYSGYTF. Based on the CDR3 plus reference TRBV11-3 and TRBJ1-2, the full variable domain is EAGVVQSPRYKIIEKKQPVAFWCNPISGHNTLYWYLQNLGQGPELLIRYENEEAVDDSQLPKDRFSAERLKGVDSTLKIQPAELGDSAVYLCASSHTPDRYSGYTFGSGTRLTVV.

The rearrangement links TRBV2 to TRBJ1-2; 10 bases are shared with TRBD1. J lost 6 bases, V lost 6 bases, and 7 bases had no gene match. Per the germline V gene, CDR1 is SNHLY and CDR2 is FYNNEI. CDR3 size: 14 residues. In nucleotides, the CDR3 is TGTGCCAGCAGCGAGACAGGGGGCGCCGATGGCTACACCTTC. Translating gives CASSETGGADGYTF.

The sample holds a few counts of this clone. The J gene is TRBJ2-2, the V gene TRBV9, with D uncertain. V lost 5 bases and J 4 bases, leaving 3 bases between the germline ends. CDR3 length equals 11 residues. Germline V gene data show CDR1 as SGDLS and CDR2 as YYNGEE. The CDR3 DNA is TGTGCCAGCAGGGCCACCGGGGAGCTGTTTTTT. It encodes CASRATGELFF.

V gene TRBV2 combines with J gene TRBJ1-6; no clear D. Germline assignment: CDR1 SNHLY and CDR2 FYNNEI. CDR3 length equals 14 residues. Trimming stripped 4 bases from V and 6 bases from J, with 10 bases between. The CDR3 DNA reads as TGTGCCAGCAGTGTTCTACACAGTAATTCACCCCTCCACTTT. This codes for CASSVLHSNSPLHF.

V usage is TRBV9 and J usage is TRBJ2-7; 8 bases are a match to TRBD2. The CDR3 covers 13 residues. Germline CDR1 is SGDLS and CDR2 is YYNGEE. V gave up 4 bases and J gave up 4 bases; unmatched junction bases: 4. In DNA, the CDR3 is TGTGCCAGCAGCTCCGGGGGGGCGTACGAGCAGTACTTC. Protein product: CASSSGGAYEQYF. Together with reference TRBV9 and TRBJ2-7, the CDR3 gives the full variable domain: DSGVTQTPKHLITATGQRVTLRCSPRSGDLSVYWYQQSLDQGLQFLIQYYNGEERAKGNILERFSAQQFPDLHSELNLSSLELGDSALYFCASSSGGAYEQYFGPGTRLTVT.

This rearrangement joins TRBV27 to TRBJ2-5; 8 nucleotides align to TRBD2. V lost 6 bases, J lost 0 bases, and 9 bases stayed unmatched. The CDR3 has 16 residues. Germline-derived CDR1 and CDR2 are MNHEY and SMNVEV (reference sequence). Written as DNA, the CDR3 is TGTGCCAGCAGGGCTCCGGGCGGGGGGTACCAAGAGACCCAGTACTTC. It encodes CASRAPGGGYQETQYF.

V is TRBV27 and J is TRBJ1-2; D is perhaps TRBD1 (5 bases). The V gene lost 2 bases and the J gene lost 2 bases, with 6 bases spanning the gap. The CDR3 has 13 residues. Germline assignment: CDR1 MNHEY and CDR2 SMNVEV (reference sequence). CDR3 in amino acids: CASSLKGNYGYTF. CDR3 nucleotide sequence: TGTGCCAGCAGTTTAAAGGGGAACTATGGCTACACCTTC.

Regarding this clone: At one of its ends the junction is not consistent with the germline gene, which may arise from a read error. This chain links TRBV7-7 with TRBJ2-5; 7 bases line up with TRBD1. Germline V gene lookup returns CDR1 SSHAT and CDR2 FNYEAQ (reference sequence). The CDR3 sequence is 16 residues long. The CDR3 region is CASSLGVRGLVETQYF. CDR3 coding DNA: TGTGCTAGCAGCTTGGGGGTGAGGGGGCTGGTGGAGACCCAGTACTTC.

The chain combines TRBV11-1 with TRBJ1-2; TRBD1 agrees at 10 bases. The CDR3 covers 16 residues. Germline V gene data show CDR1 as SGHAT and CDR2 as FQDESV (reference sequence). With 5 bases clipped from V and 0 bases from J, the junction kept 6 bases outside the gene matches. The CDR3 sequence: CASSEGTGAANYGYTF. CDR3 nucleotide sequence: TGTGCCAGCAGCGAAGGGACAGGGGCCGCTAACTATGGCTACACCTTC.

This chain uses TRBV19 with TRBJ2-7; a weak D match, TRBD1 (6 bases). V lost 2 bases, J lost 6 bases, and 17 bases lay in between. Germline lookup yields CDR1 LNHDA and CDR2 SQIVND (reference sequence). This CDR3 spans 15 amino acids. The CDR3 protein is CASSISVQGGGEQYF. CDR3 bases: TGTGCCAGTAGTATATCTGTACAGGGCGGCGGCGAGCAGTACTTC.

The chain joins TRBV19 to TRBJ2-1; 8 bases are shared with TRBD2. CDR1 is LNHDA and CDR2 is SQIVND in the germline V gene (reference sequence). Unmatched junction bases numbered 6, after V lost 1 base and J lost 1 base. This CDR3 contains 17 residues. In DNA form, the CDR3 reads TGTGCCAGTAGTATAGGGCGGGGGGAGAGGTCCTACAATGAGCAGTTCTTC. Translating gives CASSIGRGERSYNEQFF.

This chain joins TRBV18 and TRBJ2-7; TRBD1 matches 7 bases. Germline V gene lookup returns CDR1 KGHSH and CDR2 LQKENI. V gave up 2 bases and J gave up 5 bases; unmatched junction bases: 6. CDR3 size: 14 residues. The DNA of the CDR3 is TGTGCCAGCTCACCAGATACAGGGGCACACGAGCAGTACTTC. This translates into CASSPDTGAHEQYF.

The chain links TRBV7-2 to TRBJ1-5; the match to TRBD1 covers 9 bases. CDR1 and CDR2 (germline): SGHTA, FQGNSA. V lost 4 bases to trimming and J lost 5 bases; unmatched junction nucleotides: 9. CDR3 length equals 16 residues. CDR3 loop: CASSSLDRGIYQPQHF. DNA of the CDR3: TGTGCCAGCAGCTCTCTGGACAGGGGAATATATCAGCCCCAGCATTTT.

The rearrangement uses TRBV10-2 and TRBJ2-5; D uncertain. CDR3 length equals 13 residues. Between the trimmed V and J ends, which lost 3 bases and 9 bases, there was a span of 14 bases. The germline V gene encodes CDR1 WSHSY and CDR2 SAAADI. This chain's CDR3 is CASSDGDPRAQYF. The CDR3 nucleotides read TGCGCCAGCAGTGATGGCGACCCCCGGGCCCAGTACTTC.

This sequence joins TRBV3-1 (or the pseudogene TRBV3-2) and TRBJ1-1, with D hard to call. The CDR3 is made up of 14 amino acids. The germline V and J ends were trimmed by 3 bases and 1 base, with 9 bases remaining between them. Germline V gives CDR1 LGHDT, CDR2 YNNKEL (reference sequence). The CDR3, as DNA: TGTGCCAGCAGCCATCCCGCGGCGAACACTGAAGCTTTCTTT. It translates to CASSHPAANTEAFF.

The genes are TRBV5-1 and TRBJ1-2; TRBD1 aligns across 8 bases. The trim removed 5 bases at V and 8 bases at J, leaving 11 bases unmatched. The CDR3 runs 14 residues. From germline, CDR1 is SGHRS and CDR2 YFSETQ. CDR3: CASSPGDRGEGYTF. The CDR3 bases are TGCGCCAGCAGTCCCGGAGACAGGGGTGAGGGCTACACCTTC.